A single sample is the source of the 16 T cell receptor beta chains below, sequenced in a study of Graves' ophthalmopathy and Graves' hyperthyroidism. For repertoire sequencing, the TCR beta CDR3 regions were amplified from RNA transcripts. The library came from an HTBI-primed first-round RT-PCR and a second-round multiplex PCR. TCRdb reprocessed the multiplex PCR reads via MiXCR and lists one record per CDR3 protein. The sample holds around 1,200,000 distinct CDR3 sequences, less than 45% seen once. The sample taken for sequencing was peripheral blood or thyroid tissue (not recorded which). These receptors originate from an adult man with Graves' hyperthyroidism.

In its sample, this clonotype was seen many times. This chain connects TRBV11-2 to TRBJ1-6; D ambiguous. V was trimmed by 6 bases and J by 7 bases, leaving 13 bases between them. The germline V gene has CDR1 SGHAT and CDR2 FQNNGV. The CDR3 contains 14 residues. The CDR3 is CASRISIRNSPLHF. In nucleotides, the CDR3 is TGTGCCAGCAGAATAAGTATTAGGAATTCACCCCTCCACTTT.

This clonotype was found many times. DNA of the CDR3: TGTGCCAGCAGCCAGCAAGTACTAGCGGGAGGGACCCAGTACTTC. Protein: CASSQQVLAGGTQYF. The chain recombines TRBV5-6 with TRBJ2-5; TRBD2 matches 12 bases. Per the germline V gene, CDR1 is SGHDT and CDR2 is YYEEEE. There are 15 residues in the CDR3. The J segment lost 7 bases and the V segment lost 4 bases, leaving 8 bases of the junction unmatched.

V is TRBV25-1 and J is TRBJ1-1, with 7 positions matching TRBD1. This CDR3 has 15 residues. From germline, CDR1 is MGHDK and CDR2 SYGVNS. Germline trimming cut 4 bases from V and 4 bases from J; bases unmatched to any gene: 9. The CDR3 reads CASSGENRGSTEAFF. CDR3 in DNA: TGTGCCAGCAGTGGAGAAAACAGGGGATCCACTGAAGCTTTCTTT.

The table lists this clonotype with many counts. This chain links TRBV6-6 with TRBJ1-2; no clear D. The germline gives CDR1 MNHNY, CDR2 SVGAGI (reference sequence). V was pared by 6 bases and J by 4 bases, with 15 bases between. This CDR3 is built from 14 residues. CDR3 amino acids: CASSSKGVSYGYTF. The CDR3 nucleotides are TGTGCCAGCAGCAGCAAGGGTGTCAGCTATGGCTACACCTTC.

The V call is TRBV4-1, the J call TRBJ1-6; D uncertain. Germline values: CDR1 MGHRA, CDR2 YSYEKL. Trimming left V 0 bases short and J 3 bases short, with 9 bases between. The CDR3 has 16 residues. The CDR3 nucleotides read TGCGCCAGCAGCCAAGACGTCGCGGGCTATAATTCACCCCTCCACTTT. This encodes CASSQDVAGYNSPLHF.

There are a few counts of this clonotype. This chain connects TRBV7-9 to TRBJ1-1; D is possibly TRBD1 (5 bases). CDR3 length equals 16 residues. The germline gives CDR1 SEHNR, CDR2 FQNEAQ (reference sequence). V shed 5 bases and J shed 1 base, with 17 bases lying between them. The DNA of the CDR3 is TGTGCCAGCAGCCCTCACAGCGGCAGGGCGAACACTGAAGCTTTCTTT. Translation gives CASSPHSGRANTEAFF.

The rearrangement links TRBV5-6 to TRBJ2-2; D is tentatively TRBD1 or TRBD2 (5 bases each). Between the trimmed V and J ends, which lost 0 bases and 8 bases, there was a span of 11 bases. CDR1 SGHDT and CDR2 YYEEEE come from the germline V gene. This CDR3 comprises 14 residues. DNA of the CDR3: TGTGCCAGCAGCTTGGAGGGACGATCAGGGGAGCTGTTTTTT. Translating it yields CASSLEGRSGELFF.

V and J are TRBV7-2 and TRBJ2-5; possibly TRBD1 for D (6 bases). CDR3 length: 13 amino acids. Germline assignment: CDR1 SGHTA and CDR2 FQGNSA. V gave up 8 bases and J gave up 5 bases, with 15 bases separating them. In DNA form, the CDR3 reads TGTGCCAGCGCACTGCAGGGGTCTGAGACCCAGTACTTC. Encoded protein: CASALQGSETQYF.

The J gene is TRBJ2-2, the V gene TRBV10-3; 15 bases agree with TRBD2. The germline gives CDR1 ENHRY, CDR2 SYGVKD. V lost 5 bases and J lost 6; bases outside the gene matches: 10. The length of the CDR3 is 18 residues. CDR3 sequence (DNA): TGTGCCATCAGTAAAGGACTAGCGGGGGGGCTAACCGCCGGGGAGCTGTTTTTT. Its protein product is CAISKGLAGGLTAGELFF.

The chain joins TRBV6-5 to TRBJ2-7; D is perhaps TRBD2 (6 bases). The CDR3 has 13 amino acids. CDR1 and CDR2 (germline): MNHEY, SVGAGI. With 5 bases removed from V and 7 bases from J, the gap between germline ends came to 15 bases. The CDR3 loop is CASSEAGLWEQYF. For the CDR3, the DNA is TGTGCCAGCAGTGAGGCGGGACTTTGGGAGCAGTACTTC.

The J gene is TRBJ1-5, the V gene TRBV7-2, with a tentative D call TRBD1 (6 bases). The CDR3 is made up of 16 amino acids. The V end lost 1 base, the J end lost 4 bases, and 14 bases lay between the germline ends. CDR1 and CDR2 (germline): SGHTA, FQGNSA. The DNA for the CDR3 is TGTGCCAGCAGCTTAGGACAGGTGACAGTAAATCAGCCCCAGCATTTT. This encodes CASSLGQVTVNQPQHF.

Note on this clonotype: At one end, the junction sequence differs from germline, possibly due to a read error. The rearrangement joins TRBV10-3 to TRBJ1-5, with D uncertain. Germline-derived CDR1 and CDR2 are ENHRY and SYGVKD. The CDR3 loop spans 14 amino acids. DNA for the CDR3: TGTGCCAGCAGTTACCGTTCTAGCAATCAGCCCCAGCATTTT. Translating it yields CASSYRSSNQPQHF.

The CDR3, as DNA: TGTGCCAGCAGCTTAGGTGTTGGGGGTGCCGTCTCTGGAAACACCATATATTTT. Translation gives CASSLGVGGAVSGNTIYF. This sequence joins TRBV9 and TRBJ1-3; a weak D match, TRBD1 (5 bases). Germline CDR1 is SGDLS and CDR2 is YYNGEE. Trimming removed 4 bases from V and 0 bases from J, with 20 bases in between. CDR3 length: 18 residues.

There are a few counts of this clonotype. The chain combines TRBV20-1 with TRBJ1-3; a weak D match, TRBD1 (6 bases). Trimming stripped 4 bases from V and 2 bases from J, with 12 bases between. There are 14 residues in the CDR3. The germline V gene encodes CDR1 DFQATT and CDR2 SNEGSKA (reference sequence). CDR3: CSATGGGTGNTIYF. In nucleotides, the CDR3 is TGCAGTGCTACCGGAGGGGGTACTGGAAACACCATATATTTT.

This clonotype was detected a few times. The chain combines TRBV3-1 with TRBJ2-6; 11 bases align to TRBD1. This CDR3 contains 16 residues. V was pared by 6 bases and J by 3 bases, with 4 bases of the junction left unmatched. The germline CDR1 and CDR2 sequences are LGHDT and YNNKEL (reference sequence). CDR3 DNA sequence: TGTGCCAGCAGGAAGGACAGGGGGCTTGGGGCCAACGTCCTGACTTTC. It yields the protein CASRKDRGLGANVLTF.

This clonotype has more than one count but fewer than ten. The gene calls are TRBV10-2 and TRBJ1-6, with 8 positions matching TRBD1. The junction had 2 bases not matched to a gene; V was cut back by 6 bases and J by 10 bases. The germline V gene encodes CDR1 WSHSY and CDR2 SAAADI. The CDR3 totals 12 residues. The CDR3 sequence is CASRGQGSPLHF. CDR3 bases: TGCGCCAGCAGAGGACAGGGATCACCCCTCCACTTT.